This T cell receptor beta chain was profiled in a study of blood T cells in healthy people across ages. Primed by a sample-barcoded 5' primer and a J-beta primer mix, a second PCR proceeded for roughly 7 to 12 cycles. TCRdb reprocessed the 5' RACE reads via MiXCR and lists one record per CDR3 protein. Altogether under 800,000 distinct CDR3 sequences are present, about 40% being singletons, with the ten largest covering around 20%. Whole-study results and caveats: Naive T cell percentage showed a strong correlation with TCR beta diversity. Age brought a roughly linear fall in TCR beta diversity measured per million T cells.

On this clonotype: Its antigen is not identified.

Roughly 9 milliliters of peripheral blood were drawn from each donor. The clonotype was recovered from a woman in her fifties or sixties in good health. Specimen: blood.

In nucleotides, the CDR3 is TGCGCCAGCAGCCATTTGACTCTAGCGGGGGGCAACAATGAGCAGTACTTC. This sequence encodes CASSHLTLAGGNNEQYF. The chain joins TRBV4-1 to TRBJ2-7; TRBD2 matches at 11 bases. Trimming took 3 bases from V and 7 from J; bases not matched to a gene: 14. The CDR3 loop spans 17 amino acids. CDR1 and CDR2 (germline): MGHRA, YSYEKL.